The 32 T cell receptor beta chains below were found in one sample sequenced in a study of cytomegalovirus exposure and HLA in healthy donors (dated by TCRdb to about 2017). Preparation of the library involved the immunoSEQ multiplex PCR assay. For the multiplex PCR, a mixture combining 60 forward primers for TCR Vbeta segments and 13 reverse primers for TCR Jbeta segments was used. The table was pulled from immuneACCESS by TCRdb, which kept in-frame rearrangements only. Such tables lose some clones; where checked, under half of the loss comes from unresolved V genes, and the rest has no known cause. Here the sample has more than 250,000 clones; about 90% occur a single time. The ten top clones hold approximately 2% of the sample. Sequences were obtained from PBMCs. The source is a young woman in good health and CMV-seronegative.

The CDR3 sequence: CASSLAGAGASTEAFF. The CDR3 DNA is TGTGCCAGCAGCTTAGCGGGTGCGGGTGCTAGCACTGAAGCTTTCTTT. The J gene is TRBJ1-1, the V gene TRBV7-3; D gene ambiguous. The V gene lost 2 bases and the J gene lost 4 bases, with 17 bases spanning the gap. Germline CDR1 SGHTA, CDR2 FQGTGA. The CDR3 has 16 residues.

The V gene is TRBV6-5, the J gene TRBJ1-6; D gene unclear. Trimming removed 7 bases from V and 2 bases from J, with 6 bases in between. From germline, CDR1 is MNHEY and CDR2 SVGAGI. CDR3 length equals 13 residues. The CDR3 coding sequence is TGTGCCAGCACCGGTCCCTATAATTCACCCCTCCACTTT. It yields the protein CASTGPYNSPLHF.

This rearrangement joins TRBV4-1 to TRBJ2-2, with TRBD1 as a possible D gene (6 bases). Germline lookup yields CDR1 MGHRA and CDR2 YSYEKL. The germline V and J ends were trimmed by 3 bases and 4 bases, with 12 bases remaining between them. There are 15 residues in the CDR3. The CDR3 coding sequence is TGCGCCAGCAGCCACGTAACCAGGGGCACCGGGGAGCTGTTTTTT. Encoded protein: CASSHVTRGTGELFF.

This clone was detected only once. The chain carries TRBV7-2 and TRBJ2-5; unclear D gene. The CDR3 runs 13 residues. The germline V and J ends were trimmed by 5 bases and 11 bases, with 18 bases remaining between them. Germline loops: CDR1 SGHTA, CDR2 FQGNSA. CDR3 sequence: CASSPRRDGEQYF. The CDR3 region has the DNA TGTGCCAGCAGCCCAAGACGTGATGGAGAGCAGTACTTC.

The chain uses TRBV6-5 and TRBJ1-5; D is undetermined. The CDR3 has 13 amino acids. The germline gives CDR1 MNHEY, CDR2 SVGAGI. Trimming left V 2 bases short and J 3 bases short, with 5 bases between. The CDR3 loop is CASSYGLNQPQHF. In nucleotides, the CDR3 is TGTGCCAGCAGTTACGGCCTCAATCAGCCCCAGCATTTT.

The chain recombines TRBV25-1 with TRBJ1-1; a possible D gene is TRBD1 (6 bases). The CDR3 runs to 16 residues. The germline V gene encodes CDR1 MGHDK and CDR2 SYGVNS. Trimming left V 2 bases short and J 2 bases short, with 15 bases between. The CDR3 region has the DNA TGTGCCAGCAGTGAACTTCCCGGGACAATTAACACTGAAGCTTTCTTT. Protein product: CASSELPGTINTEAFF. The full variable domain, rest sourced from reference TRBV25-1 and TRBJ1-1, is EADIYQTPRYLVIGTGKKITLECSQTMGHDKMYWYQQDPGMELHLIHYSYGVNSTEKGDLSSESTVSRIRTEHFPLTLESARPSHTSQYLCASSELPGTINTEAFFGQGTRLTVV.

Regarding this clone: The same CDR3 arises from other DNA sequences in this sample as well. This sequence joins TRBV2 and TRBJ1-5; D might be TRBD1 (5 bases). V was trimmed by 6 bases and J by 2 bases, leaving 11 bases between them. Germline CDR1 and CDR2: SNHLY and FYNNEI. The CDR3 has 14 residues. The CDR3 is CASRGQGGNQPQHF. DNA for the CDR3: TGTGCCAGCAGGGGGCAGGGTGGCAATCAGCCCCAGCATTTT. Full variable domain (outside the CDR3, taken from reference TRBV2 and TRBJ1-5): EPEVTQTPSHQVTQMGQEVILRCVPISNHLYFYWYRQILGQKVEFLVSFYNNEISEKSEIFDDQFSVERPDGSNFTLKIRSTKLEDSAMYFCASRGQGGNQPQHFGDGTRLSIL.

V and J are TRBV7-6 and TRBJ2-7, with 10 bases matching TRBD1. The CDR3 sequence is 15 residues long. Germline lookup yields CDR1 SGHVS and CDR2 FNYEAQ. V dropped 5 bases and J dropped 2; count of bases not matched to a gene: 6. The CDR3 protein is CASSKTGGSPYEQYF. CDR3 DNA: TGTGCCAGCAGCAAGACAGGGGGCTCCCCCTACGAGCAGTACTTC.

The chain employs TRBV27 and TRBJ2-7; D is possibly TRBD1 (6 bases). The V end lost 5 bases, the J end lost 3 bases, and 11 bases lay between the germline ends. The CDR3 has 13 amino acids. Germline V gene sequence: CDR1 MNHEY, CDR2 SMNVEV (reference sequence). Here the CDR3 reads CASSTTGSYEQYF. CDR3 sequence (DNA): TGTGCCAGCAGTACCACAGGGAGCTACGAGCAGTACTTC.

This chain links TRBV7-3 with TRBJ2-1; a possible D gene is TRBD1 (5 bases). V gave up 2 bases and J gave up 15 bases, with 17 bases separating them. CDR3 length: 13 amino acids. The V gene's germline CDR1 is SGHTA and CDR2 FQGTGA. The CDR3 DNA reads as TGTGCCAGCAGCTTAGGGCCAGGGCGGCCCCGGTTCTTC. Amino acid sequence: CASSLGPGRPRFF.

This clone was picked up one time. The chain has TRBV4-2 and TRBJ1-2; D may be TRBD1 (6 bases). The germline CDR1 and CDR2 sequences are LGHNA and YNFKEQ. With 1 base removed from V and 3 bases from J, the gap between germline ends came to 12 bases. The CDR3 consists of 15 residues. In nucleotides, the CDR3 is TGTGCCAGCAGCCAAGGGGAACAGGGTTACTATGGCTACACCTTC. This codes for CASSQGEQGYYGYTF.

This clone was observed a handful of times. The V and J genes are TRBV10-3 and TRBJ2-3, with 7 bases matching TRBD1. CDR3 length equals 15 residues. The V segment lost 7 bases and the J segment 3 bases; nucleotides outside the gene matches: 10. Germline CDR1 is ENHRY and CDR2 is SYGVKD. DNA of the CDR3: TGTGCCATCAAAGGTTCGAGGGGGCAAACAGATACGCAGTATTTT. Encoded protein: CAIKGSRGQTDTQYF.

This rearrangement joins TRBV5-4 to TRBJ1-2; TRBD1 agrees at 9 bases. The length of the CDR3 is 14 residues. V trimming: 4 bases; J trimming: 5 bases; junction bases outside the gene matches: 6. CDR1 and CDR2 (germline): SGHNT, YYREEE (reference sequence). The CDR3 coding sequence is TGTGCCAGCAGCGGACAGGGGCGGGATTATGGCTACACCTTC. Protein sequence: CASSGQGRDYGYTF.

The CDR3, as DNA: TGTGCCAGTATGCCTGGGACAGGATATGGCTACACCTTC. This codes for CASMPGTGYGYTF. The V call is TRBV19, the J call TRBJ1-2, with 8 bases identical to TRBD1. Germline V CDR1 and CDR2: LNHDA, SQIVND (reference sequence). CDR3 length: 13 amino acids. The trim removed 7 bases at V and 5 bases at J, leaving 6 bases unmatched.

In the case of this clone: Mismatch with germline at one junction end may stem from a read error. V is TRBV7-9 and J is TRBJ1-1; unclear D gene. This CDR3 comprises 11 residues. Germline lookup yields CDR1 SEHNR and CDR2 FQNEAQ (reference sequence). The CDR3 loop is CSSSFGSEAFF. In nucleotides, the CDR3 is TGTTCCAGCAGCTTCGGGTCTGAAGCTTTCTTT.

This clone was found a few times. The chain joins TRBV6-5 to TRBJ1-2, with 9 bases that match TRBD1. CDR1 and CDR2 from the germline V gene are MNHEY and SVGAGI. This CDR3 comprises 15 residues. Unmatched junction bases numbered 9, after V lost 6 bases and J lost 4 bases. CDR3 loop: CASRSGTGKAYGYTF. The CDR3 bases are TGTGCCAGCAGATCCGGGACAGGGAAGGCCTATGGCTACACCTTC.

This chain uses TRBV6-5 with TRBJ2-2; D gene ambiguous. Germline CDR1 and CDR2: MNHEY and SVGAGI. CDR3 length: 11 amino acids. The germline V and J ends were trimmed by 6 bases and 5 bases, with 4 bases remaining between them. The CDR3 region is CASSTTGELFF. The CDR3 DNA follows: TGTGCCAGCAGCACTACCGGGGAGCTGTTTTTT.

The J gene is TRBJ2-5, the V gene TRBV4-1, with 7 nucleotides matching TRBD1. Germline V gives CDR1 MGHRA, CDR2 YSYEKL. The CDR3 covers 16 residues. V shed 4 bases, J shed 9 bases, and the junction held 17 bases outside the gene matches. CDR3 bases: TGCGCCAGCAGCCCTATGGCAGTGAGGGGGCCCCAGGCCCAGTACTTC. Protein: CASSPMAVRGPQAQYF.

As to this clone: Other DNA sequences of this sample code for an identical CDR3. The chain joins TRBV5-1 to TRBJ1-6; tentatively, D is TRBD1 (5 bases). Trimming cost V 4 bases and J 7 bases, with 18 bases left between them. This CDR3 contains 16 residues. Germline V gene data show CDR1 as SGHRS and CDR2 as YFSETQ. In DNA form, the CDR3 reads TGCGCCAGCAGCCCTCTTGGCGCAGGGAAGAATTCACCCCTCCACTTT. It encodes CASSPLGAGKNSPLHF.

V usage is TRBV9 and J usage is TRBJ1-1; 8 bases are shared with TRBD1. The germline CDR1 and CDR2 sequences are SGDLS and YYNGEE. Losses at the gene ends were 4 bases for V and 0 bases for J; bases not matched to a gene: 5. This CDR3 has 15 residues. The chain's CDR3 is CASSPGQGLNTEAFF. The CDR3 coding sequence is TGTGCCAGCAGCCCAGGACAGGGACTGAACACTGAAGCTTTCTTT.

The rearrangement uses TRBV10-1 and TRBJ1-4; no clear D gene. There are 15 residues in the CDR3. Germline CDR1 WNHNN, CDR2 SYGVQD (reference sequence). V was cut by 6 bases and J by 1 base, with 12 bases left in between. The CDR3 loop is CASSGKSGTNEKLFF. The CDR3 DNA reads as TGCGCCAGCAGCGGAAAATCGGGAACTAATGAAAAACTGTTTTTT.

This clone was counted only a few times. The V gene is TRBV19, the J gene TRBJ1-2, with 9 bases matching TRBD1. The J segment lost 2 bases and the V segment lost 5 bases, leaving 3 bases of the junction unmatched. Germline lookup yields CDR1 LNHDA and CDR2 SQIVND (reference sequence). The CDR3 consists of 14 residues. The CDR3 spells CASSPGTGNYGYTF. The CDR3 coding sequence is TGTGCCAGTAGTCCCGGGACAGGGAACTATGGCTACACCTTC. The entire variable domain, with the rest obtained from reference TRBV19 and TRBJ1-2, is as follows: DGGITQSPKYLFRKEGQNVTLSCEQNLNHDAMYWYRQDPGQGLRLIYYSQIVNDFQKGDIAEGYSVSREKKESFPLTVTSAQKNPTAFYLCASSPGTGNYGYTFGSGTRLTVV.

V usage is TRBV7-8 and J usage is TRBJ1-2, with TRBD1 identical over 10 bases. V lost 5 bases to trimming and J lost 3 bases; unmatched junction nucleotides: 6. The CDR3 spans 15 residues. Looked up from germline, CDR1 is SGHVS and CDR2 is FQNEAQ. The CDR3: CASSPLTGGYYGYTF. As DNA, the CDR3 is TGTGCCAGCAGCCCCTTGACAGGGGGCTACTATGGCTACACCTTC.

The chain couples TRBV7-9 to TRBJ1-2; TRBD1 aligns across 7 bases. This CDR3 spans 14 amino acids. The V segment lost 6 bases and the J segment 6 bases; nucleotides outside the gene matches: 10. Germline CDR1 and CDR2: SEHNR and FQNEAQ (reference sequence). The CDR3 nucleotides read TGTGCCAGCAGTTCCCTCCGGGACAGTAATGGCTACACCTTC. Translation gives CASSSLRDSNGYTF.

V gene TRBV6-6 combines with J gene TRBJ1-2; 7 bases fit TRBD1. This CDR3 region has 13 residues. Germline V gene data show CDR1 as MNHNY and CDR2 as SVGAGI (reference sequence). V was pared by 10 bases and J by 4 bases, with 9 bases of the junction left unmatched. CDR3: CATNGQDSYGYTF. The CDR3 DNA is TGTGCCACCAACGGACAGGACAGCTATGGCTACACCTTC.

J is TRBJ2-2 and V is TRBV6-5; tentatively, D is TRBD1 (6 bases). Trimming removed 8 bases at V and 3 bases at J, with 13 bases between. Germline V lookup: CDR1 MNHEY, CDR2 SVGAGI. The CDR3 is made up of 14 amino acids. CDR3 loop: CASDGQGHTGELFF. Written as DNA, the CDR3 is TGTGCCAGCGATGGCCAGGGGCACACCGGGGAGCTGTTTTTT.

The chain uses TRBV27 and TRBJ2-7; 7 bases map to TRBD1. Trimming took 3 bases from V and 3 from J; bases not matched to a gene: 8. The CDR3 extends over 15 amino acids. Germline values: CDR1 MNHEY, CDR2 SMNVEV (reference sequence). In nucleotides, the CDR3 is TGTGCCAGCAGTTTGGTAGGGGGCGGAAGCTACGAGCAGTACTTC. It is translated as CASSLVGGGSYEQYF.

This chain uses TRBV2 with TRBJ1-1; D might be TRBD1 (5 bases). Germline CDR1 is SNHLY and CDR2 is FYNNEI. Trimming removed 4 bases from V and 11 bases from J, with 20 bases in between. CDR3 size: 14 residues. CDR3 nucleotide sequence: TGTGCCAGCAGTGCCACGGGTTACCTAAACAGGGCTTTCTTT. This encodes CASSATGYLNRAFF. The whole variable domain, remainder taken from reference TRBV2 and TRBJ1-1, is EPEVTQTPSHQVTQMGQEVILRCVPISNHLYFYWYRQILGQKVEFLVSFYNNEISEKSEIFDDQFSVERPDGSNFTLKIRSTKLEDSAMYFCASSATGYLNRAFFGQGTRLTVV.

This sequence joins TRBV27 and TRBJ1-1; TRBD1 might be the D (5 bases). Germline assignment: CDR1 MNHEY and CDR2 SMNVEV (reference sequence). The CDR3 covers 14 residues. Deletions cut 3 bases from V and 1 base from J, with 9 bases between. This chain's CDR3 is CASSLIRGNTEAFF. The DNA for the CDR3 is TGTGCCAGCAGTTTGATTAGGGGGAACACTGAAGCTTTCTTT.

The chain uses TRBV19 and TRBJ1-1; D gene ambiguous. The CDR3 runs 17 residues. Trimming shortened V by 0 bases and J by 4 bases, and 18 bases separated the two germline ends. Germline lookup yields CDR1 LNHDA and CDR2 SQIVND (reference sequence). The CDR3 DNA reads TGTGCCAGTAGTATAGATGTCGGACTCTCCACGGGCACTGAAGCTTTCTTT. Protein product: CASSIDVGLSTGTEAFF.

The chain combines TRBV6-1 with TRBJ1-5; a possible D gene is TRBD1 (6 bases). This CDR3 contains 17 residues. Per germline, CDR1 MNHNS and CDR2 SASEGT. Trimming took 3 bases from V and 3 from J, leaving 18 bases between them. The chain's CDR3 is CASSDGSSGGINQPQHF. The DNA for the CDR3 is TGTGCCAGCAGTGACGGCAGTTCGGGGGGCATCAATCAGCCCCAGCATTTT.

This clone was seen only once. The chain is built from TRBV4-1 and TRBJ1-1; 10 bases fit TRBD1. The CDR3 has 15 amino acids. Per the germline V gene, CDR1 is MGHRA and CDR2 is YSYEKL. Trimming cost V 5 bases and J 6 bases; bases outside gene matches: 9. The CDR3 nucleotides are TGCGCCAGCAGCGAATGGGACAGGGGACGGTCTGAAGCTTTCTTT. The encoded protein is CASSEWDRGRSEAFF.